The next 11 T cell receptor beta chains were all read from a single sample in a study of T cell responses to AZD1222 COVID-19 vaccine. Assay used: immunoSEQ multiplex PCR; TCRdb lists only in-frame clones, some missing. The profile shows more than 75,000 clones, roughly 86% of them singletons. Source: peripheral blood, taken 28 days after the second AZD1222 dose. Receptor source: an adult who received the AZD1222 COVID-19 vaccine.

The genes are TRBV11-2 and TRBJ2-7; 9 bases are a match to TRBD2. Germline CDR1 and CDR2: SGHAT and FQNNGV. Germline trimming cut 5 bases from V and 4 bases from J; bases unmatched to any gene: 3. The CDR3 is made up of 13 amino acids. CDR3 in amino acids: CASSLAGRYEQYF. The CDR3, as DNA: TGTGCCAGCAGCCTAGCGGGAAGGTACGAGCAGTACTTC. The full variable domain, in which reference TRBV11-2 and TRBJ2-7 provide the parts outside the CDR3, is EAGVAQSPRYKIIEKRQSVAFWCNPISGHATLYWYQQILGQGPKLLIQFQNNGVVDDSQLPKDRFSAERLKGVDSTLKIQPAKLEDSAVYLCASSLAGRYEQYFGPGTRLTVT.

The count of this clone is one. The chain has TRBV11-2 and TRBJ2-3; 13 bases match TRBD2. Germline values: CDR1 SGHAT, CDR2 FQNNGV. This CDR3 has 15 amino acids. Germline trimming cut 5 bases from V and 9 bases from J; bases unmatched to any gene: 8. As DNA, the CDR3 is TGTGCCAGCAGCGTTAGCGGACTAGCGGGAGTCACGCAGTATTTT. It specifies CASSVSGLAGVTQYF.

The chain links TRBV7-9 to TRBJ1-3; D gene uncertain. The germline V and J ends were trimmed by 4 bases and 0 bases, with 13 bases remaining between them. CDR1 is SEHNR and CDR2 is FQNEAQ in the germline V gene (reference sequence). CDR3 length equals 16 residues. In nucleotides, the CDR3 is TGTGCCAGCAGCTCCGTGGGCAGTAACTCTGGAAACACCATATATTTT. Amino acid sequence: CASSSVGSNSGNTIYF.

This sequence joins TRBV2 and TRBJ2-7; maybe TRBD2 (5 bases). The CDR3 has 13 residues. CDR1 is SNHLY and CDR2 is FYNNEI in the germline V gene. Trimming stripped 7 bases from V and 1 base from J, with 11 bases between. CDR3 in amino acids: CASKKSGSYEQYF. In DNA form, the CDR3 reads TGTGCCAGCAAGAAAAGCGGTTCCTACGAGCAGTACTTC.

The chain is built from TRBV11-2 and TRBJ2-1; tentative D call: TRBD1 (6 bases). Germline-derived CDR1 and CDR2 are SGHAT and FQNNGV. The V end was cut by 0 bases, the J end by 5 bases, with 11 bases between. The length of the CDR3 is 15 residues. The CDR3 reads CASSLESTGNNEQFF. CDR3 coding DNA: TGTGCCAGCAGCTTAGAGTCGACAGGAAACAATGAGCAGTTCTTC.

The chain uses TRBV15 and TRBJ2-1, with D uncertain. Trimming left V 1 base short and J 8 bases short, with 18 bases between. In germline, CDR1 is LNHNV, CDR2 YYDKDF (reference sequence). This CDR3 has 16 residues. CDR3 sequence: CATSRGIAGLRDEQFF. The CDR3 region has the DNA TGTGCCACCAGCAGAGGAATCGCAGGCCTACGGGATGAGCAGTTCTTC.

The chain recombines TRBV24-1 with TRBJ2-1; 15 bases fit TRBD2. V trimming: 2 bases; J trimming: 4 bases; junction bases outside the gene matches: 2. The CDR3 has 17 residues. Germline lookup yields CDR1 KGHDR and CDR2 SFDVKD. In nucleotides, the CDR3 is TGTGCCACCAGTGATTCGGGACTAGCGGGGGGTTACAATGAGCAGTTCTTC. Translation gives CATSDSGLAGGYNEQFF.

The chain is built from TRBV13 and TRBJ2-7; D is ambiguous. The CDR3 is made up of 13 amino acids. V lost 0 bases to trimming and J lost 5 bases, with 8 bases between them. The V gene's germline CDR1 is PRHDT and CDR2 FYEKMQ (reference sequence). CDR3 sequence (DNA): TGTGCCAGCAGCTTAGGCCCCCTTCACGAGCAGTACTTC. This encodes CASSLGPLHEQYF.

This chain uses TRBV6-2 or TRBV6-3 with TRBJ2-6, with a possible D match to TRBD2 (5 bases). V lost 2 bases, J lost 3 bases, and 11 bases lay in between. In germline, CDR1 is MNHEY, CDR2 SVGEGT. CDR3 length equals 16 residues. Written as DNA, the CDR3 is TGTGCCAGCAGTTACACTCGGGGTTTTGGGGCCAACGTCCTGACTTTC. Protein sequence: CASSYTRGFGANVLTF.

This clone appeared a few times. This sequence joins TRBV23-1 and TRBJ2-1, with 9 bases identical to TRBD2. TRBV23-1 is placed among ORFs of uncertain function. The CDR3 runs to 18 residues. With 2 bases clipped from V and 5 bases from J, the junction kept 13 bases outside the gene matches. Here the CDR3 reads CASSQKELAGLLHNEQFF. Here the CDR3 DNA reads TGCGCCAGCAGTCAAAAGGAACTAGCGGGCCTCCTTCACAATGAGCAGTTCTTC.

This rearrangement joins TRBV4-1 to TRBJ2-7; 9 bases match TRBD1. Germline loops: CDR1 MGHRA, CDR2 YSYEKL. The length of the CDR3 is 16 residues. The V gene end was trimmed by 0 bases and the J gene end by 3 bases; junction bases not matched to a gene: 6. The CDR3: CASSQEGRTGDYEQYF. Here the CDR3 DNA reads TGCGCCAGCAGCCAAGAAGGGCGGACAGGGGACTACGAGCAGTACTTC.